The 26 T cell receptor beta chains in this list originate from one sample, sequenced in a study of blood T cell repertoires in COVID-19. This table comes from immunoSEQ multiplex PCR, and its TCRdb copy is limited to in-frame clones, with some not included. The table records some 200,000 clones, roughly 87% of them present only once. The sequenced material came from peripheral blood. These receptors were taken from a middle-aged woman with acute or convalescent COVID-19.

Here the CDR3 reads CATSDGTSGGTDTQYF. The CDR3 bases are TGTGCCACCAGTGACGGGACTAGCGGGGGAACAGATACGCAGTATTTT. This chain links TRBV24-1 with TRBJ2-3, with 14 nucleotides matching TRBD2. With V trimmed by 4 bases and J by 3 bases, 2 bases remained unmatched. The germline gives CDR1 KGHDR, CDR2 SFDVKD. CDR3 length: 16 amino acids.

V is TRBV3-1 (or the pseudogene TRBV3-2) and J is TRBJ2-2; TRBD2 matches at 7 bases. The V gene's germline CDR1 is LGHDT and CDR2 YNNKEL (reference sequence). This CDR3 has 17 amino acids. V shed 0 bases and J 1 base; nucleotides not matched to a gene: 5. CDR3 DNA: TGTGCCAGCAGCCAAGATCTCCAGCGGGAGAACACCGGGGAGCTGTTTTTT. Amino acid sequence: CASSQDLQRENTGELFF.

V usage is TRBV18 and J usage is TRBJ2-1; 10 bases are a match to TRBD2. Germline V gene sequence: CDR1 KGHSH, CDR2 LQKENI. This CDR3 spans 17 amino acids. Unmatched junction bases numbered 11, after V lost 1 base and J lost 8 bases. The CDR3, as DNA: TGTGCCAGCTCACCACGTCTAGCGGGAGCACCCCTCGATGAGCAGTTCTTC. Protein: CASSPRLAGAPLDEQFF.

In DNA form, the CDR3 reads TGCAGCGTTGATTCCGGGGACACTGAAGCTTTCTTT. It is translated as CSVDSGDTEAFF. The chain recombines TRBV29-1 with TRBJ1-1; D unresolved. This CDR3 is 12 amino acids long. The germline V gene has CDR1 SQVTM and CDR2 ANQGSEA. V was trimmed by 3 bases and J by 3 bases, leaving 8 bases between them.

The chain is built from TRBV10-3 and TRBJ1-1; D may be TRBD1 (6 bases). This CDR3 is built from 16 residues. Germline values: CDR1 ENHRY, CDR2 SYGVKD. Trimming removed 5 bases from V and 2 bases from J, with 18 bases in between. The CDR3 nucleotides read TGTGCCATCAGTCTGGGACGCAGGACAGCCAACACTGAAGCTTTCTTT. Protein product: CAISLGRRTANTEAFF.

The J gene is TRBJ2-3, the V gene TRBV5-6, with D perhaps TRBD1 (6 bases). This CDR3 has 15 amino acids. V was trimmed by 0 bases and J by 5 bases, leaving 13 bases between them. In germline, CDR1 is SGHDT, CDR2 YYEEEE. CDR3 amino acids: CASSLGYRVEDTQYF. The CDR3 coding sequence is TGTGCCAGCAGCTTGGGGTACAGGGTGGAAGATACGCAGTATTTT.

The chain uses TRBV5-1 and TRBJ2-1; the D gene is possibly TRBD2 (6 bases). Germline CDR1 SGHRS, CDR2 YFSETQ. The CDR3 contains 15 residues. Trimming shortened V by 5 bases and J by 6 bases, and 18 bases separated the two germline ends. CDR3 sequence: CASSEPGGWSNEQFF. Here the CDR3 DNA reads TGCGCCAGCAGTGAGCCCGGGGGATGGTCCAATGAGCAGTTCTTC.

In its sample, this clone was seen a few times. The genes are TRBV10-2 and TRBJ2-1, with 12 bases identical to TRBD2. The CDR3 runs to 14 residues. V lost 9 bases, J lost 9 bases, and 9 bases stayed unmatched. Germline-derived CDR1 and CDR2 are WSHSY and SAAADI. The CDR3 loop reads CASNGLAGGFEQFF. DNA of the CDR3: TGCGCCAGTAACGGTCTAGCGGGAGGGTTTGAGCAGTTCTTC.

CDR3 coding DNA: TGTGCCAGCAGTGAATGGGACAGGGGGCTCACGCAGTATTTT. Protein product: CASSEWDRGLTQYF. The gene calls are TRBV2 and TRBJ2-3; 12 bases fit TRBD1. The trim removed 2 bases at V and 9 bases at J, leaving 3 bases unmatched. Germline CDR1 is SNHLY and CDR2 is FYNNEI. This CDR3 contains 14 residues.

The CDR3 DNA reads as TGTGCCTGGAGTGGGGACAGCACTAACTATGGCTACACCTTC. This codes for CAWSGDSTNYGYTF. The V gene is TRBV30, the J gene TRBJ1-2; 7 nucleotides line up with TRBD1. The CDR3 contains 14 residues. Germline CDR1 is GTSNPN and CDR2 is SVGIG (reference sequence). Germline trimming cut 1 base from V and 0 bases from J; bases unmatched to any gene: 2.

The chain joins TRBV29-1 to TRBJ2-5; 9 bases line up with TRBD2. CDR3 length equals 15 residues. Per germline, CDR1 SQVTM and CDR2 ANQGSEA. V lost 4 bases and J lost 5; bases outside the gene matches: 11. The CDR3 DNA reads as TGCAGCGTTGGTGGTAGTAGCGGGAGCGGGGAGACCCAGTACTTC. It specifies CSVGGSSGSGETQYF.

This chain links TRBV28 with TRBJ1-5; tentatively, D is TRBD1 (5 bases). Trimming removed 4 bases at V and 7 bases at J, with 11 bases between. This CDR3 has 13 residues. Germline CDR1 and CDR2: MDHEN and SYDVKM. The chain's CDR3 is CASSWGDSQPQHF. The CDR3 DNA sequence: TGTGCCAGCAGTTGGGGGGATTCCCAGCCCCAGCATTTT.

The chain joins TRBV28 to TRBJ2-5, with 10 bases that match TRBD2. Per germline, CDR1 MDHEN and CDR2 SYDVKM. There are 18 residues in the CDR3. V lost 6 bases to trimming and J lost 4 bases; unmatched junction nucleotides: 17. The CDR3 sequence is CASRRRRWTSGVRETQYF. DNA of the CDR3: TGTGCCAGCAGGCGAAGACGATGGACTAGCGGAGTAAGAGAGACCCAGTACTTC. Drawing the rest from reference TRBV28 and TRBJ2-5, the complete variable domain is DVKVTQSSRYLVKRTGEKVFLECVQDMDHENMFWYRQDPGLGLRLIYFSYDVKMKEKGDIPEGYSVSREKKERFSLILESASTNQTSMYLCASRRRRWTSGVRETQYFGPGTRLLVL.

CDR3: CASRNSGNLYNEQFF. The DNA for the CDR3 is TGTGCCAGCAGAAATAGCGGGAATCTCTACAATGAGCAGTTCTTC. The genes are TRBV11-2 and TRBJ2-1, with TRBD2 matching over 8 bases. Germline assignment: CDR1 SGHAT and CDR2 FQNNGV. V was clipped by 6 bases and J by 3 bases; unmatched bases: 7. The CDR3 has 15 residues.

V is TRBV28 and J is TRBJ1-1, with TRBD1 as a possible D gene (5 bases). The length of the CDR3 is 15 residues. Trimming left V 11 bases short and J 1 base short, with 20 bases between. In germline, CDR1 is MDHEN, CDR2 SYDVKM. The CDR3 nucleotides are TGTGCCGTAAGGGAAATCGGGACTACGAACACTGAAGCTTTCTTT. It translates to CAVREIGTTNTEAFF.

Only a few counts were recorded for this clone. The chain links TRBV7-8 to TRBJ1-4; D remains ambiguous. CDR3 size: 16 residues. Germline-derived CDR1 and CDR2 are SGHVS and FQNEAQ. V was trimmed by 2 bases and J by 6 bases, leaving 16 bases between them. CDR3 nucleotide sequence: TGTGCCAGCAGCTTACGGGCTGGGAGGAACGATGAAAAACTGTTTTTT. Protein: CASSLRAGRNDEKLFF.

This chain connects TRBV2 to TRBJ1-1, with D perhaps TRBD1 (5 bases). The V gene's germline CDR1 is SNHLY and CDR2 FYNNEI. This CDR3 contains 13 residues. V gave up 2 bases and J gave up 7 bases, with 11 bases separating them. The DNA for the CDR3 is TGTGCCAGCAGTGAATACTTGGGACTTGAAGCTTTCTTT. Its protein product is CASSEYLGLEAFF.

The gene calls are TRBV10-3 and TRBJ2-7; 13 nucleotides align to TRBD2. V shed 4 bases and J 7 bases; nucleotides not matched to a gene: 7. This CDR3 spans 15 amino acids. Germline loops: CDR1 ENHRY, CDR2 SYGVKD. CDR3 sequence: CAISGTSGSPLEQYF. The CDR3 nucleotides read TGTGCCATCAGTGGGACTAGCGGGAGCCCCTTGGAGCAGTACTTC.

The chain couples TRBV7-9 to TRBJ1-1, with TRBD1 as a possible D gene (6 bases). With 5 bases removed from V and 1 base from J, the gap between germline ends came to 14 bases. The CDR3 has 15 amino acids. Germline lookup yields CDR1 SEHNR and CDR2 FQNEAQ (reference sequence). CDR3 protein: CASSPRGGPNTEAFF. The DNA of the CDR3 is TGTGCCAGCAGCCCACGGGGGGGCCCGAACACTGAAGCTTTCTTT.

The chain couples TRBV7-3 to TRBJ2-1, with no clear D. The CDR3 is made up of 15 amino acids. Trimming took 5 bases from V and 4 from J, leaving 15 bases between them. The V gene's germline CDR1 is SGHTA and CDR2 FQGTGA. In DNA form, the CDR3 reads TGTGCCAGCAGCCCCCATTACGAGCCTTACAATGAGCAGTTCTTC. It specifies CASSPHYEPYNEQFF.

This chain links TRBV11-2 with TRBJ2-7; D might be TRBD1 (6 bases). This CDR3 is built from 15 residues. Germline-derived CDR1 and CDR2 are SGHAT and FQNNGV. Between the trimmed V and J ends, which lost 1 base and 4 bases, there was a span of 14 bases. CDR3 coding DNA: TGTGCCAGCAGCTTAGTAACAGGGAAGATTTACGAGCAGTACTTC. Translating gives CASSLVTGKIYEQYF.

The chain couples TRBV6-5 to TRBJ1-1; D gene unclear. V was pared by 0 bases and J by 2 bases, with 7 bases between. CDR3 length equals 14 residues. The V gene's germline CDR1 is MNHEY and CDR2 SVGAGI. CDR3 loop: CASSYSFPNTEAFF. DNA for the CDR3: TGTGCCAGCAGTTACTCCTTCCCCAACACTGAAGCTTTCTTT.

The count of this clone is one. The rearrangement uses TRBV11-2 and TRBJ2-5, with D tentatively TRBD2 (6 bases). CDR1 is SGHAT and CDR2 is FQNNGV in the germline V gene. V shed 4 bases and J shed 0 bases, with 12 bases lying between them. The CDR3 length is 15 residues. CDR3: CASSSNRGYQETQYF. DNA of the CDR3: TGTGCCAGCAGCTCAAATCGGGGGTACCAAGAGACCCAGTACTTC.

The J gene is TRBJ1-1, the V gene TRBV11-2; 7 bases agree with TRBD1. V dropped 1 base and J dropped 10; count of bases not matched to a gene: 12. The CDR3 length is 15 residues. Germline CDR1 SGHAT, CDR2 FQNNGV. The CDR3, as DNA: TGTGCCAGCAGCTTAGTGAGACAGGGCATGGCGGGAGCTTTCTTT. Translating gives CASSLVRQGMAGAFF.

This clone has just a few counts. The chain uses TRBV13 and TRBJ2-7, with a weak D call TRBD2 (5 bases). The V gene's germline CDR1 is PRHDT and CDR2 FYEKMQ (reference sequence). V was cut by 3 bases and J by 2 bases, with 17 bases left in between. This CDR3 contains 16 residues. For the CDR3, the DNA is TGTGCCAGCAGCTTGTTTGGTTCCGGGGTGACCTACGAGCAGTACTTC. Protein: CASSLFGSGVTYEQYF.

The gene calls are TRBV9 and TRBJ2-3, with a weak D call TRBD1 (6 bases). Germline CDR1 is SGDLS and CDR2 is YYNGEE. V lost 3 bases, J lost 9 bases, and 11 bases lay in between. This CDR3 contains 12 residues. Written as DNA, the CDR3 is TGTGCCAGCAGCGAACAGGGAAACACGCAGTATTTT. Translation: CASSEQGNTQYF.